Given below is one T cell receptor beta chain in context. Antigen unknown. These data come from a study of shared clonotypes between healthy human individuals. Study-wide context: The donor group consisted of two women and three men, aged 18 to 49.

Study-level results: When compared with the clonotypes that were shared by all four sorted-subset donors, the non-shared clonotypes turned out to have lower generation probabilities.

Germline V lookup: CDR1 MDHEN, CDR2 SYDVKM. This CDR3 contains 15 residues. Trimming took 5 bases from V and 11 from J, leaving 23 bases between them. Data came from immunoSEQ multiplex PCR; TCRdb stores just in-frame clones and leaves some out. The data show some 2.1 million clones, about 95% seen once. Naive CD8 cells lacked CD45RO and underwent positive selection for CCR7, leaving out terminally differentiated effector memory CD45RA+ cells. The sample comprised naive CD8+ T cells sorted from blood. This sequence originates from a man aged 18 to 29 in good health. The chain is built from TRBV28 and TRBJ2-3; TRBD2 might be the D (5 bases). The CDR3 sequence: CASSLTPVPGSKQYF. CDR3 DNA: TGTGCCAGCAGTCTTACCCCCGTACCTGGGAGTAAGCAGTATTTT.